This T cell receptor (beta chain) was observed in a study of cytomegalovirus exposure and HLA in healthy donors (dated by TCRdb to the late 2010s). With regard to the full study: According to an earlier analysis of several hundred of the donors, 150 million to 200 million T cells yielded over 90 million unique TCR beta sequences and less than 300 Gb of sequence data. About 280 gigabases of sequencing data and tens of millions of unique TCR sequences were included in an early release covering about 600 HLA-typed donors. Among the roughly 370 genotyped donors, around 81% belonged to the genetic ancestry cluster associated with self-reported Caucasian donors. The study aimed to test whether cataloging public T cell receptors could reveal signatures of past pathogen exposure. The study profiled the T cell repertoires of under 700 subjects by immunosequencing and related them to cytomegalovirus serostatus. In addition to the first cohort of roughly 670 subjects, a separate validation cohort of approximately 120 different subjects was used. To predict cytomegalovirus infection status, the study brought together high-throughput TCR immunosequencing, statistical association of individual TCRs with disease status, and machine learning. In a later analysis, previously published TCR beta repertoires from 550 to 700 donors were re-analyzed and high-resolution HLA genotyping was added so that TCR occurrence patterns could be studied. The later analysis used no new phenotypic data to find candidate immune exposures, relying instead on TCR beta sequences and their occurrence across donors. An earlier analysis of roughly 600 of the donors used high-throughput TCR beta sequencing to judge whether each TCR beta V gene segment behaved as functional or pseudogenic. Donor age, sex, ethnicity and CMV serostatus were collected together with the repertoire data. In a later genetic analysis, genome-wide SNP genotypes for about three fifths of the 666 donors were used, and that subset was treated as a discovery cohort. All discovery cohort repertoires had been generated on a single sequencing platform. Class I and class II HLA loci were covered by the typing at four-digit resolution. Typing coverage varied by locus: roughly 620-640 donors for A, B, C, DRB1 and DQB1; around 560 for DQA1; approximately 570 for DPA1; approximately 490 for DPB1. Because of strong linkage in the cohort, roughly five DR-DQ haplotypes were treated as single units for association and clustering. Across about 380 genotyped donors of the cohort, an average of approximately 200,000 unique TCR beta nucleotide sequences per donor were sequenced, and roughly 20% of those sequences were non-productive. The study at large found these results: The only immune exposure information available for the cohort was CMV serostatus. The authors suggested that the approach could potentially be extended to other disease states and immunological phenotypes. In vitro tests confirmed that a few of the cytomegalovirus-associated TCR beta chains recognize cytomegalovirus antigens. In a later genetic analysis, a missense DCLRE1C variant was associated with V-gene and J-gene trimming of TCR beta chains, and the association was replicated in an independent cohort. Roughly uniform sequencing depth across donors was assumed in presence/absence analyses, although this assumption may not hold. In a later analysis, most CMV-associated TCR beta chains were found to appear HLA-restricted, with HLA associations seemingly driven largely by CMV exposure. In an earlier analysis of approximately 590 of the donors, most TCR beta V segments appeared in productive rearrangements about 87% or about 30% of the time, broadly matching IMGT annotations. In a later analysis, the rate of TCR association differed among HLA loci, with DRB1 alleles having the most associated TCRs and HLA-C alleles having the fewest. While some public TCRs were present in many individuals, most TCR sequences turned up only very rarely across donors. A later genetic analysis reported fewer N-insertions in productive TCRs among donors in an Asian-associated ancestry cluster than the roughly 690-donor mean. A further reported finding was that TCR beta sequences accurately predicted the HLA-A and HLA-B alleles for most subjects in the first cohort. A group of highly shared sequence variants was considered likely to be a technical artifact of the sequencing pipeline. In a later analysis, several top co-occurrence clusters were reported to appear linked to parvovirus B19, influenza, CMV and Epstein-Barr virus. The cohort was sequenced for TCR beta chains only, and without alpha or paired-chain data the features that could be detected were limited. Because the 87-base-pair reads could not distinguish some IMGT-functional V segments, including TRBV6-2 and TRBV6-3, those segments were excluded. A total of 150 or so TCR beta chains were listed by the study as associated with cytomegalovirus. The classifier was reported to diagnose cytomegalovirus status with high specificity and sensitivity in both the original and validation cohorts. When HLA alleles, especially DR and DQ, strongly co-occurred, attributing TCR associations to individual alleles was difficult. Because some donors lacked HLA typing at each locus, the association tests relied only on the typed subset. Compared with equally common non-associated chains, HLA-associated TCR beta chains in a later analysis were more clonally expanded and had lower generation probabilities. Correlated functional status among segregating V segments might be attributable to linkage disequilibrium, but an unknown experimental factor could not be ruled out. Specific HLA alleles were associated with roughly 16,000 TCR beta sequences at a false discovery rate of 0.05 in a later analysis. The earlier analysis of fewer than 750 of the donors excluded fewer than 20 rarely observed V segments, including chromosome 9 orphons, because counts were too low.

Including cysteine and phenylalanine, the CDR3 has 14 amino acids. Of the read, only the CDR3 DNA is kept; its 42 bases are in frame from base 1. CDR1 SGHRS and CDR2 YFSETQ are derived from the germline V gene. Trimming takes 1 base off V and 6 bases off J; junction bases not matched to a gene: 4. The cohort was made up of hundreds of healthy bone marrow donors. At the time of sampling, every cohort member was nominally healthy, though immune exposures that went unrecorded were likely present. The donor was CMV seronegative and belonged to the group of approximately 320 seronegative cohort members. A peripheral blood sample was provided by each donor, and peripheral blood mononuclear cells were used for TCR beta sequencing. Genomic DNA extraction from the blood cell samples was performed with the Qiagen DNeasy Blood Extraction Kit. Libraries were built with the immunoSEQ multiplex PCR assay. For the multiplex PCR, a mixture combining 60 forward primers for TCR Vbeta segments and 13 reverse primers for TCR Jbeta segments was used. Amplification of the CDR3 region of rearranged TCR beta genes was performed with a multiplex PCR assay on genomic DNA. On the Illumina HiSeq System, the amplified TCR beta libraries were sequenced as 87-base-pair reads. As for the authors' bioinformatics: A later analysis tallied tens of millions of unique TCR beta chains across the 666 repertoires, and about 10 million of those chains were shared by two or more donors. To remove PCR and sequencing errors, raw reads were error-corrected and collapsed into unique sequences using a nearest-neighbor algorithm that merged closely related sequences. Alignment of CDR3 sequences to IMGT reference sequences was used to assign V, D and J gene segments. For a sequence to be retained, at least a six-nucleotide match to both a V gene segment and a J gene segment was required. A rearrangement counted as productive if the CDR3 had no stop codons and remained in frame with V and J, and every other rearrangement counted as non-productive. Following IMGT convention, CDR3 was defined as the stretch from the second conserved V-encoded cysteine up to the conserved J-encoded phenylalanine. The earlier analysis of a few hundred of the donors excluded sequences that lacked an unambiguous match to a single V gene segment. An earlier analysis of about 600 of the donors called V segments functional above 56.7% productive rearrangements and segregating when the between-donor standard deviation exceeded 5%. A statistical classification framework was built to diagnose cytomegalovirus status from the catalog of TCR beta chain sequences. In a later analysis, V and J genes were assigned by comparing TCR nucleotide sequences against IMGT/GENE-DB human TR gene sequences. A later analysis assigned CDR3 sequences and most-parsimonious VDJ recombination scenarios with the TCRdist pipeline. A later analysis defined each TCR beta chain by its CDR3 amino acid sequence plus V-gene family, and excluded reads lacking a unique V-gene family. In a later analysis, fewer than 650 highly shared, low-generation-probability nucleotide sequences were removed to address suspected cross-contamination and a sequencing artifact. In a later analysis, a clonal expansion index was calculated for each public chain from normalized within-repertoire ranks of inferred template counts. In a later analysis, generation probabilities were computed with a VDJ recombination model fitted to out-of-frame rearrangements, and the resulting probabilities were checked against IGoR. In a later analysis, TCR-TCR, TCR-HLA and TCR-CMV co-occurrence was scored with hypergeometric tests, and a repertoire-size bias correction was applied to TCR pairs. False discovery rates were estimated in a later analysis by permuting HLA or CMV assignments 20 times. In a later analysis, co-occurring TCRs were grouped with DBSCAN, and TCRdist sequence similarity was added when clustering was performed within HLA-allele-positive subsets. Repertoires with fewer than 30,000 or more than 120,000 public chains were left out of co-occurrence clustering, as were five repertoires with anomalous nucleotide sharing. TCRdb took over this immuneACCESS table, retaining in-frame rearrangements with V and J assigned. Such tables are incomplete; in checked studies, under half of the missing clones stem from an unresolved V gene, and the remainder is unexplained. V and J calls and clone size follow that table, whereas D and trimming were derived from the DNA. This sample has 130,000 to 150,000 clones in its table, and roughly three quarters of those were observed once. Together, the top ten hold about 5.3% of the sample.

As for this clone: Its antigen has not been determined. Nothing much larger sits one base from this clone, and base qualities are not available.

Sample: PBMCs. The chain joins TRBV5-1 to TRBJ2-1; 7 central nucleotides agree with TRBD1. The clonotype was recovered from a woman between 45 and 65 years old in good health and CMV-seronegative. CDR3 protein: CASSLQGQTNEQFF. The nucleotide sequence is TGCGCCAGCAGCTTGCAGGGACAGACCAATGAGCAGTTCTTC. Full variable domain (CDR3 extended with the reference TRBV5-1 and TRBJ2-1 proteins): KAGVTQTPRYLIKTRGQQVTLSCSPISGHRSVSWYQQTPGQGLQFLFEYFSETQRNKGNFPGRFSGRQFSNSRSEMNVSTLELGDSALYLCASSLQGQTNEQFFGPGTRLTVL.